The 17 T cell receptor beta chains below come from one sample, sequenced in a study of Ad26.COV2.S vaccination and SARS-CoV-2 variants. Only in-frame clones appear in the TCRdb table, and some are missing; sequencing was by immunoSEQ multiplex PCR. The table includes about 680,000 clones, 70% to 90% detected once. Treatment described: roughly 18 received Ad26.COV2.S at low or high dose, single or two shots; 5 received placebo; per-sample allocation not given. At day 63 after the first vaccine or placebo injection, samples were drawn. Specimen: peripheral blood, collected in a trial of Ad26.COV2.S vaccine versus placebo. The receptors stem from a person between 18 and 60 years old who received the Ad26.COV2.S COVID-19 vaccine or a placebo.

The chain recombines TRBV30 with TRBJ2-1; either TRBD1 or TRBD2 may supply D (6 bases each). Between the trimmed V and J ends, which lost 5 bases and 5 bases, there was a span of 10 bases. This CDR3 is 12 amino acids long. Germline CDR1 is GTSNPN and CDR2 is SVGIG (reference sequence). CDR3 sequence (DNA): TGTGCCTGGTCGGGGGCTCACAATGAGCAGTTCTTC. This encodes CAWSGAHNEQFF. The variable domain in full, completed from reference TRBV30 and TRBJ2-1, reads SQTIHQWPATLVQPVGSPLSLECTVEGTSNPNLYWYRQAAGRGLQLLFYSVGIGQISSEVPQNLSASRPQDRQFILSSKKLLLSDSGFYLCAWSGAHNEQFFGPGTRLTVL.

In its sample, this clone was seen once. J is TRBJ2-5 and V is TRBV7-3; TRBD1 matches at 7 bases. After removal of 0 bases from V and 3 bases from J, the junction contained 10 bases not matched to a gene. The germline gives CDR1 SGHTA, CDR2 FQGTGA. The CDR3 length is 17 residues. The CDR3 DNA is TGTGCCAGCAGCTTAACACCGCGCCGACAGGGAGAAGAGACCCAGTACTTC. It yields the protein CASSLTPRRQGEETQYF.

The rearrangement links TRBV3-1 (or the pseudogene TRBV3-2) to TRBJ2-7; possibly TRBD2 for D (5 bases). The CDR3 consists of 15 residues. Germline CDR1 and CDR2: LGHDT and YNNKEL (reference sequence). The ends were cut back, 4 bases at V and 6 bases at J, with 19 bases in the middle. In DNA, the CDR3 is TGTGCCAGCAGCCGGACTTCCCTCCTCCAGCGCGAGCAGTACTTC. This translates into CASSRTSLLQREQYF.

V and J are TRBV18 and TRBJ1-4; tentative D call: TRBD1 (5 bases). Between the trimmed V and J ends, which lost 2 bases and 4 bases, there was a span of 17 bases. CDR3 size: 17 residues. The germline V gene has CDR1 KGHSH and CDR2 LQKENI. The CDR3 reads CASSPFRSGSGNEKLFF. DNA for the CDR3: TGTGCCAGCTCACCATTCCGTTCAGGGTCCGGTAATGAAAAACTGTTTTTT.

The chain carries TRBV9 and TRBJ1-5; 7 nucleotides align to TRBD1. The germline gives CDR1 SGDLS, CDR2 YYNGEE. V trimming: 1 base; J trimming: 5 bases; junction bases outside the gene matches: 6. The CDR3 spans 15 residues. The CDR3 DNA sequence: TGTGCCAGCAGCGTACTCGGACAGGTTGATCAGCCCCAGCATTTT. It yields the protein CASSVLGQVDQPQHF.

The J gene is TRBJ1-3, the V gene TRBV4-1; 7 nucleotides agree with TRBD1. This CDR3 is 16 amino acids long. Germline lookup yields CDR1 MGHRA and CDR2 YSYEKL. V was clipped by 2 bases and J by 0 bases; unmatched bases: 4. The CDR3 DNA follows: TGCGCCAGCAGCCAACCGGGACAGCCCTCTGGAAACACCATATATTTT. Amino acid sequence: CASSQPGQPSGNTIYF.

The V call is TRBV19, the J call TRBJ2-5; D is tentatively TRBD1 or TRBD2 (5 bases each). CDR3 length: 14 residues. Germline CDR1 is LNHDA and CDR2 is SQIVND (reference sequence). Trimming took off 7 bases at V and 7 bases at J, with 19 bases between the two ends. The CDR3 DNA reads as TGTGCCAGTATATCGGGGAAGCAGGGTGGGACCCAGTACTTC. This gives the protein CASISGKQGGTQYF.

The chain is built from TRBV27 and TRBJ1-2, with a possible D match to TRBD1 (5 bases). The germline CDR1 and CDR2 sequences are MNHEY and SMNVEV (reference sequence). The CDR3 is made up of 18 amino acids. The V gene lost 0 bases and the J gene lost 2 bases, with 19 bases spanning the gap. CDR3 sequence: CASSLSRPGFRVNYGYTF. The CDR3 nucleotides are TGTGCCAGCAGTTTATCGCGCCCAGGGTTCCGGGTAAACTATGGCTACACCTTC.

This clone has only a few counts. The gene calls are TRBV2 and TRBJ2-3; D is unclear. V was shortened by 4 bases and J by 5 bases, with 7 bases between the two germline ends. This CDR3 spans 12 amino acids. Germline V gene lookup returns CDR1 SNHLY and CDR2 FYNNEI. CDR3 in amino acids: CASSVGVDTQYF. CDR3 nucleotides: TGTGCCAGCAGTGTGGGTGTAGATACGCAGTATTTT.

The gene calls are TRBV5-1 and TRBJ1-4; a weak D match, TRBD1 (6 bases). Germline values: CDR1 SGHRS, CDR2 YFSETQ. The CDR3 extends over 18 amino acids. Trimming took 0 bases from V and 8 from J, leaving 23 bases between them. CDR3 DNA: TGCGCCAGCAGCTTGGACAGTGGAAGCTGGACAGAAGGCGAAAAACTGTTTTTT. Encoded protein: CASSLDSGSWTEGEKLFF. The complete variable domain, with remaining parts taken from reference TRBV5-1 and TRBJ1-4, reads KAGVTQTPRYLIKTRGQQVTLSCSPISGHRSVSWYQQTPGQGLQFLFEYFSETQRNKGNFPGRFSGRQFSNSRSEMNVSTLELGDSALYLCASSLDSGSWTEGEKLFFGSGTQLSVL.

The chain recombines TRBV10-3 with TRBJ2-3; the D gene is possibly TRBD1 (6 bases). Trimming stripped 7 bases from V and 1 base from J, with 15 bases between. CDR1 and CDR2 (germline): ENHRY, SYGVKD. The CDR3 extends over 15 amino acids. The CDR3 DNA follows: TGTGCCATCACCGGGACACCCTATGGCACAGATACGCAGTATTTT. Its translation: CAITGTPYGTDTQYF.

The chain couples TRBV7-8 to TRBJ2-2; 11 positions match TRBD2. The CDR3 extends over 15 amino acids. From germline, CDR1 is SGHVS and CDR2 FQNEAQ. The V segment lost 4 bases and the J segment 4 bases; nucleotides outside the gene matches: 2. The CDR3 nucleotides read TGTGCCAGCAGCTCTCTAGCGGGGGGCACCGGGGAGCTGTTTTTT. This encodes CASSSLAGGTGELFF.

The rearrangement joins TRBV6-5 to TRBJ2-7, with D possibly being TRBD1 (5 bases). Looked up from germline, CDR1 is MNHEY and CDR2 is SVGAGI. V gave up 7 bases and J gave up 1 base, with 17 bases separating them. The CDR3 is 15 amino acids. The CDR3 region has the DNA TGTGCCAGCATGGGGTGGCAGGGTTCGTCCTACGAGCAGTACTTC. This translates into CASMGWQGSSYEQYF.

CDR3 region: CASSLAAAYGYTF. CDR3 in DNA: TGTGCCAGCAGCTTAGCCGCGGCCTATGGCTACACCTTC. The rearrangement uses TRBV7-6 and TRBJ1-2; D is ambiguous. CDR1 and CDR2 (germline): SGHVS, FNYEAQ. The CDR3 has 13 amino acids. Trimming removed 0 bases from V and 4 bases from J, with 6 bases in between.

The rearrangement joins TRBV19 to TRBJ1-2; 11 nucleotides match TRBD1. Trimming removed 7 bases from V and 4 bases from J; junction bases left unmatched: 2. Germline V gene sequence: CDR1 LNHDA, CDR2 SQIVND (reference sequence). CDR3 size: 13 residues. The CDR3, as DNA: TGTGCCAGTAAGGACAGGGGGCCCTATGGCTACACCTTC. It yields the protein CASKDRGPYGYTF.

The chain employs TRBV4-2 and TRBJ2-7; TRBD2 matches 15 bases. CDR1 and CDR2 from the germline V gene are LGHNA and YNFKEQ. V dropped 1 base and J dropped 5; count of bases not matched to a gene: 3. The CDR3 runs 16 residues. The CDR3 here is CASSQGTSGRGHEQYF. The CDR3 DNA reads TGTGCCAGCAGCCAAGGGACTAGCGGGAGGGGGCACGAGCAGTACTTC.

The chain combines TRBV27 with TRBJ2-1; 9 bases are shared with TRBD2. CDR1 and CDR2 (germline): MNHEY, SMNVEV (reference sequence). V trimming: 6 bases; J trimming: 1 base; junction bases outside the gene matches: 4. This CDR3 region has 15 residues. CDR3 in DNA: TGTGCCAGCAGGCCACTAGCGGGTTCCTACAATGAGCAGTTCTTC. Translation gives CASRPLAGSYNEQFF.